This TCR beta chain was observed in a study of blood T cell repertoires in COVID-19. The method was immunoSEQ multiplex PCR; TCRdb's version includes in-frame clones alone and lacks a portion of them. The sample holds roughly 190,000 clones, 86% seen once. Seattle-derived patients entered the study during active infection and were followed longitudinally. The TCR originated in a woman aged 55-70 years with COVID-19, enrolled during active disease. Sequencing was done on a sample of peripheral blood.

The DNA for the CDR3 is TGTGCCAGCAGACGTAGCACTGAAGCTTTCTTT. It is translated as CASRRSTEAFF. This chain connects TRBV27 to TRBJ1-1; D is undetermined. V lost 6 bases to trimming and J lost 4 bases, with 6 bases between them. CDR1 is MNHEY and CDR2 is SMNVEV in the germline V gene (reference sequence). This CDR3 is 11 amino acids long.